This T cell receptor beta chain was sequenced for a study of shared clonotypes between healthy human individuals. Study overall: The study enrolled two women and a few men aged 18 to 49.

Concerning this clone itself: Its antigen is not known.

Study-level points and caveats: Naive subsets generally had larger estimated richness than memory subsets. The naive CD4 repertoires of a few donors were compared, and 5% to 6.5% of clonotypes were shared.

Each sorted subset replicate got 200 ng genomic DNA, tens of thousands of genomes. Here immunoSEQ multiplex PCR was the method, and the copy in TCRdb shows in-frame clones only, minus some. The sample yields approximately 2.5 million clones, over 85% seen once. The origin of this receptor is a man aged 18 to 29 in good health. Some clones in this sample may be carry-over from other donors' samples. What was sequenced was naive CD4+ T cells from PBMCs. Indicated subset: CD45RA+ positively selected.

The CDR3 region is CASSPLPGAGEQFTGELFF. CDR3 DNA sequence: TGTGCCAGCAGCCCTCTCCCGGGAGCGGGAGAACAATTTACCGGGGAGCTGTTTTTT. The V call is TRBV7-3, the J call TRBJ2-2, with 8 positions matching TRBD2. CDR1 SGHTA and CDR2 FQGTGA come from the germline V gene. This CDR3 is 19 amino acids long. The ends lost 5 bases at V and 5 bases at J; junction bases unmatched: 19.